This T cell receptor beta chain was captured by sequencing in a study of cytomegalovirus exposure and HLA in healthy donors. The CDR3 has 15 amino acids. CDR1 and CDR2 (germline): SGHRS, YFSETQ. V shed 4 bases, J shed 4 bases, and the junction held 9 bases outside the gene matches. A multiplex PCR was run with 60 Vbeta primers and 13 Jbeta primers. Using immunoSEQ multiplex PCR, the repertoire was profiled, and TCRdb retains in-frame clones only, with some absent. The sample carries 100,000 to 150,000 clones, 60% to 80% recorded once. As regards this clone: What it recognizes is unknown.

Findings of the study overall: Most likely, a cluster of highly shared sequence variants arose as a sequencing artifact.

Sequencing was carried out using PBMCs. This receptor was taken from a man in his thirties or forties in good health and CMV-seronegative. The chain carries TRBV5-1 and TRBJ2-3; 7 bases map to TRBD1. The CDR3 bases are TGCGCCAGCAGCAAATCAGGGGGATTTGCAGATACGCAGTATTTT. Protein: CASSKSGGFADTQYF.